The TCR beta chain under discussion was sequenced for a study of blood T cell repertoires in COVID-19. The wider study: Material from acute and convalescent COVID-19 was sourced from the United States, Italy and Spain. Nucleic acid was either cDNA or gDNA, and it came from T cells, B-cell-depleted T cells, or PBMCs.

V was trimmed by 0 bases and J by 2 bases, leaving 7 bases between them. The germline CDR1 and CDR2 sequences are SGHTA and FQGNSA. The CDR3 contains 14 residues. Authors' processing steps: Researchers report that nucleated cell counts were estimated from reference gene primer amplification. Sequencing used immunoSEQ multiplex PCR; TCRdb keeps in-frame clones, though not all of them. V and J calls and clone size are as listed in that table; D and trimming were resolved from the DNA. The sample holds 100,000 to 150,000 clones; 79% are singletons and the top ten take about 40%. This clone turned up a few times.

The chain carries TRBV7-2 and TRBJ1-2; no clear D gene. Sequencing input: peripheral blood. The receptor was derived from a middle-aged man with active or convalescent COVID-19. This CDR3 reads CASSLAWQNYGYTF. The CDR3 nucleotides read TGTGCCAGCAGCTTAGCATGGCAGAACTATGGCTACACCTTC.